The T cell receptor (beta chain) described here comes from a study of post-analysis software for immune sequencing data. As to this clonotype: Antigen: not known.

Overall study results and limits: In patients, TRBV5-6, TRBV5-1 and TRBV20-1 belonged to several TRBV segments found more frequently than in controls.

Sequencing libraries made from TCR beta cDNA carried unique molecular identifiers. Via MiXCR, TCRdb re-called the PCR reads, giving one row per CDR3 protein. The sample carries about 200,000 distinct CDR3 sequences, roughly 28% recorded once. V lost 6 bases, J lost 8 bases, and 17 bases stayed unmatched. Germline assignment: CDR1 DFQATT and CDR2 SNEGSKA (reference sequence). The CDR3 has 15 residues. The chain combines TRBV20-1 with TRBJ2-3; 7 bases fit TRBD2. The origin of this receptor is a girl aged 2 to 17 with multiple sclerosis. The sample was blood. The CDR3 nucleotides read TGCAGTGCCAGACAACGCGGGAGCCAGTTGGGTACGCAGTATTTT. This gives the protein CSARQRGSQLGTQYF.